The clone carrying this T cell receptor (beta chain) showed up just a few times. Its antigen is currently unknown. Memory CD4+ cells were defined as CD4+CD45RO+CD25-. Study-wide results and limits: Tumor Treg TCRs overlapped most with tumor naive CD4+ cells. The TCR gene usage of tumor memory CD4+ T cells clustered together with blood and lymph node memory CD4+ cells and with lymph node naive CD4+ cells.

CDR3 length: 14 amino acids. Trimming cost V 6 bases and J 6 bases; bases outside gene matches: 6. Germline V lookup: CDR1 SSHAT, CDR2 FNYEAQ (reference sequence). After constant-region reverse-primer amplification, full-length variable regions underwent semi-nested PCR with Nested Universal Primer A. Each CDR3 protein gets one entry after TCRdb re-called the 5' RACE reads with MiXCR. The table shows tens of thousands of distinct CDR3 sequences, with around 22% occurring only once. The clonotype comes from a female donor with breast cancer. Sequenced sample: memory CD4+ T cells sorted from blood. Subset: memory CD4+ T cells, CD4+CD45RO+CD25-. This sequence joins TRBV7-7 and TRBJ2-2; 8 positions match TRBD1. Here the CDR3 reads CASRSGQGSGELFF. The CDR3 region has the DNA TGTGCCAGCAGGTCCGGACAGGGTTCCGGGGAGCTGTTTTTT. Complete variable domain (other parts from reference TRBV7-7 and TRBJ2-2): GAGVSQSPRYKVTKRGQDVTLRCDPISSHATLYWYQQALGQGPEFLTYFNYEAQPDKSGLPSDRFSAERPEGSISTLTIQRTEQRDSAMYRCASRSGQGSGELFFGEGSRLTVL.